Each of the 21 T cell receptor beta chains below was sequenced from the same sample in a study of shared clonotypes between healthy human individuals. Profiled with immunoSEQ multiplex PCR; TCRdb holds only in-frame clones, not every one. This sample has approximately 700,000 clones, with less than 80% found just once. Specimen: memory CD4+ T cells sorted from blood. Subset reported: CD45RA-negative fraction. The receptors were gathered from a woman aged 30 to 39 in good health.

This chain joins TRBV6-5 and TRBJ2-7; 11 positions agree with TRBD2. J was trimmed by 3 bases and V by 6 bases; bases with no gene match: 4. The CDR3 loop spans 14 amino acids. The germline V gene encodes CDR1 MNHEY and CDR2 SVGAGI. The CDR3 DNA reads TGTGCCAGCAGCAAGACTAGCGGGAACTACGAGCAGTACTTC. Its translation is CASSKTSGNYEQYF.

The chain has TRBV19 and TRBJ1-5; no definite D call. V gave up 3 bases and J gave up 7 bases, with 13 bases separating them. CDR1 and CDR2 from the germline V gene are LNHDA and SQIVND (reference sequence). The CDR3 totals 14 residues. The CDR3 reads CASSILDSRQPQHF. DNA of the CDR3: TGTGCCAGTAGTATCTTGGACTCGAGGCAGCCCCAGCATTTT.

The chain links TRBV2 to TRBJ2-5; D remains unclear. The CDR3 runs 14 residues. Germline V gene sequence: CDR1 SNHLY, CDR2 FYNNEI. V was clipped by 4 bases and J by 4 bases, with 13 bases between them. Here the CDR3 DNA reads TGTGCCAGCAGTGGACTCCATGCACTAGAGACCCAGTACTTC. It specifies CASSGLHALETQYF. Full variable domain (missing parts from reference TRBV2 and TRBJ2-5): EPEVTQTPSHQVTQMGQEVILRCVPISNHLYFYWYRQILGQKVEFLVSFYNNEISEKSEIFDDQFSVERPDGSNFTLKIRSTKLEDSAMYFCASSGLHALETQYFGPGTRLLVL.

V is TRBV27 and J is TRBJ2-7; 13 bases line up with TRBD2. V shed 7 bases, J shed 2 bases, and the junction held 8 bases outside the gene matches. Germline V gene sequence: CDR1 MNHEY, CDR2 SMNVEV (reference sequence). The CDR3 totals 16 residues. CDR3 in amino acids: CASIGLAGVTTYEQYF. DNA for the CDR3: TGTGCCAGCATAGGACTAGCGGGAGTTACCACCTACGAGCAGTACTTC.

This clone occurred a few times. The CDR3 protein is CASRWKSGANVLTF. The CDR3 DNA is TGTGCCAGCAGGTGGAAGTCTGGGGCCAACGTCCTGACTTTC. The genes are TRBV6-5 and TRBJ2-6; D remains ambiguous. The length of the CDR3 is 14 residues. The germline CDR1 and CDR2 sequences are MNHEY and SVGAGI. V lost 6 bases and J lost 1, with 7 bases in between.

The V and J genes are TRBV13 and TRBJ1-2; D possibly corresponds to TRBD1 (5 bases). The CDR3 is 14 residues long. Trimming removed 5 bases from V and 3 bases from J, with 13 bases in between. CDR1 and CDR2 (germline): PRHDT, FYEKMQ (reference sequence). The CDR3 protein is CASSQEGRDYGYTF. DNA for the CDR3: TGTGCCAGCAGCCAGGAGGGGAGGGACTATGGCTACACCTTC.

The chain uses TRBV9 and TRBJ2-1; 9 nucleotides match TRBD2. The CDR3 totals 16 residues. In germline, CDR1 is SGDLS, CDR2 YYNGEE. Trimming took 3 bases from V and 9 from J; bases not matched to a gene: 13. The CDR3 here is CASSESIAGVKGEQFF. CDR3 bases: TGTGCCAGCAGCGAATCCATAGCGGGAGTCAAGGGTGAGCAGTTCTTC.

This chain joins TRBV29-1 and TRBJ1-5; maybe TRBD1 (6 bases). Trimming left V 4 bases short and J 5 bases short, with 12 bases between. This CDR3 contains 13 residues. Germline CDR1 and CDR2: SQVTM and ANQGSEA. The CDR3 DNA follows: TGCAGCGTTGGGAGAGGGGGTGATCAGCCCCAGCATTTT. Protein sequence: CSVGRGGDQPQHF.

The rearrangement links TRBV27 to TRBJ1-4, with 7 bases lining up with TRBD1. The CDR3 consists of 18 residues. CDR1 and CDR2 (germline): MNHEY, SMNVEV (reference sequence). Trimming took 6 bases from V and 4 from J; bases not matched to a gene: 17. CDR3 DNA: TGTGCCAGCAGCTCCTTTCCCCCAGGGGGTGGGGGTAATGAAAAACTGTTTTTT. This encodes CASSSFPPGGGGNEKLFF.

In DNA form, the CDR3 reads TGTGCCAGCAGTTACGGACAGATCTACGAGCAGTACTTC. Protein sequence: CASSYGQIYEQYF. The chain links TRBV6-5 to TRBJ2-7; D may be TRBD1 (6 bases). The CDR3 sequence is 13 residues long. The germline V gene encodes CDR1 MNHEY and CDR2 SVGAGI. The V end was cut by 2 bases, the J end by 3 bases, with 8 bases between.

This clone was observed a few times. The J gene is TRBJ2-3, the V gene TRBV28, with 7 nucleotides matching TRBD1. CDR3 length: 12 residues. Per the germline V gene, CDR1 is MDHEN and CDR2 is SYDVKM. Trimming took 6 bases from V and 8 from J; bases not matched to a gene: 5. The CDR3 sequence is CASSLTGFTQYF. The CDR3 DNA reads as TGTGCCAGCAGCCTGACAGGGTTTACGCAGTATTTT.

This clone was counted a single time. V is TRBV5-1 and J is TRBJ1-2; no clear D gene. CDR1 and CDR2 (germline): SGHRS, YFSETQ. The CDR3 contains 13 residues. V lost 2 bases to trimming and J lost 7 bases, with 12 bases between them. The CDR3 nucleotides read TGCGCCAGCAGCTTAATGGACGATATTGGCTACACCTTC. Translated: CASSLMDDIGYTF. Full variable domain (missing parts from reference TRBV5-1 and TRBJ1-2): KAGVTQTPRYLIKTRGQQVTLSCSPISGHRSVSWYQQTPGQGLQFLFEYFSETQRNKGNFPGRFSGRQFSNSRSEMNVSTLELGDSALYLCASSLMDDIGYTFGSGTRLTVV.

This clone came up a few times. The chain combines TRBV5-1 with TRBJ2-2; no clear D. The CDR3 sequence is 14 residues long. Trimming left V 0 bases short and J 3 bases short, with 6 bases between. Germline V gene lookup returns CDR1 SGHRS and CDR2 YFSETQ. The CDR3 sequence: CASSLGHDTGELFF. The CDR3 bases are TGCGCCAGCAGCTTGGGACACGACACCGGGGAGCTGTTTTTT. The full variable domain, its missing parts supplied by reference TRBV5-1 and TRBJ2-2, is KAGVTQTPRYLIKTRGQQVTLSCSPISGHRSVSWYQQTPGQGLQFLFEYFSETQRNKGNFPGRFSGRQFSNSRSEMNVSTLELGDSALYLCASSLGHDTGELFFGEGSRLTVL.

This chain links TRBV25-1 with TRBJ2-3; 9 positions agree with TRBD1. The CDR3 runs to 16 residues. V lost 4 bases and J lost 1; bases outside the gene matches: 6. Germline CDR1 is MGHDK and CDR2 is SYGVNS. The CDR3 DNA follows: TGTGCCAGCAGTGGTGGGACAGGGAGAGGCACAGATACGCAGTATTTT. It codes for CASSGGTGRGTDTQYF.

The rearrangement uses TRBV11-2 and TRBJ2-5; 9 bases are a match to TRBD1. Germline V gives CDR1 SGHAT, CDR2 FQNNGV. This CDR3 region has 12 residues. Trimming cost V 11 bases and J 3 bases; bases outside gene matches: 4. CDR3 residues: CAVRQGEETQYF. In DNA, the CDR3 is TGTGCCGTCAGACAGGGGGAAGAGACCCAGTACTTC.

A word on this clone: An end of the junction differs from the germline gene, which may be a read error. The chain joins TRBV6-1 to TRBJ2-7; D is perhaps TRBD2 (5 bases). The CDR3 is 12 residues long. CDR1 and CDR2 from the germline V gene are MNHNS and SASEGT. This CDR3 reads CASSETGLTVIF. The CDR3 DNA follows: TGTGCCAGCAGCGAGACTGGACTCACCGTCATATTT.

The CDR3, as DNA: TGTGCCAGCAGCTCTCAGGCGGCGACAGTCTGTGGCTACACCTTC. Translating gives CASSSQAATVCGYTF. The chain combines TRBV7-9 with TRBJ1-2, with D possibly being TRBD1 (5 bases). The CDR3 totals 15 residues. The germline gives CDR1 SEHNR, CDR2 FQNEAQ (reference sequence). Trimming took 4 bases from V and 7 from J, leaving 19 bases between them.

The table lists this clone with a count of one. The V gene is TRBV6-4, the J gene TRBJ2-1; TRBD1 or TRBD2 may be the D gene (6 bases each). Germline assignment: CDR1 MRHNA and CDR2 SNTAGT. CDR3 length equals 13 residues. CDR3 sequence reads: CVPGAPRRNEQFF. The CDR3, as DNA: TGTGTTCCGGGGGCACCCCGGAGGAATGAGCAGTTCTTC.

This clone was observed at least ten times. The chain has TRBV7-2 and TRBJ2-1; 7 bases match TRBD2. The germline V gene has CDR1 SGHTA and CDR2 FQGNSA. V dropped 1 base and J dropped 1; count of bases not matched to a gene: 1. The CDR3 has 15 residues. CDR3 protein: CASSLGEGSYNEQFF. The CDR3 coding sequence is TGTGCCAGCAGCTTAGGGGAGGGGTCCTACAATGAGCAGTTCTTC.

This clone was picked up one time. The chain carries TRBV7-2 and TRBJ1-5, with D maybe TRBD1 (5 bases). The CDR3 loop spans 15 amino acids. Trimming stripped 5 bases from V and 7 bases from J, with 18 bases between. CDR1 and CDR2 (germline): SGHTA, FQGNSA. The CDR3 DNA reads TGTGCCAGCAGCCCGGGGGGTATGGGGACCCAGCCCCAGCATTTT. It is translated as CASSPGGMGTQPQHF.

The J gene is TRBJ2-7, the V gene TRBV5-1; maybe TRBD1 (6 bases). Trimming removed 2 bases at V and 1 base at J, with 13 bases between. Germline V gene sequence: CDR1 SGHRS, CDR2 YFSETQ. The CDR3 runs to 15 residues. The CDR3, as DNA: TGCGCCAGCAGCTTCGGCAGGGGAGATTCCTACGAGCAGTACTTC. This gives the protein CASSFGRGDSYEQYF.